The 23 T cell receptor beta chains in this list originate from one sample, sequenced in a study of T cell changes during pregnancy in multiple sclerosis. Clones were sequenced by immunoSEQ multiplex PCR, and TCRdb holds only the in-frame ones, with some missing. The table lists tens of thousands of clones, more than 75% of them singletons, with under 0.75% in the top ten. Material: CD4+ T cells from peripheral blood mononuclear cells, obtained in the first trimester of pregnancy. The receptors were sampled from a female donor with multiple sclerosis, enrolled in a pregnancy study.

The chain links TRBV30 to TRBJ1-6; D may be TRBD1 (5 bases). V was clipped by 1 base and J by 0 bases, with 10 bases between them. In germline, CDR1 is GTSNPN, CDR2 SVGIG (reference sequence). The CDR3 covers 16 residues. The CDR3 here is CAWSGAGGSYNSPLHF. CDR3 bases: TGTGCCTGGAGTGGAGCGGGGGGCTCCTATAATTCACCCCTCCACTTT.

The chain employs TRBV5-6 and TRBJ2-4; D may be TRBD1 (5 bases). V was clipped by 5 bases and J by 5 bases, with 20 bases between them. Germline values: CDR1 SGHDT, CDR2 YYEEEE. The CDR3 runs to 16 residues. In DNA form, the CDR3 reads TGTGCCAGCAGTCAAAAGGCCCTAGGGGTCGAAAACATTCAGTACTTC. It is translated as CASSQKALGVENIQYF.

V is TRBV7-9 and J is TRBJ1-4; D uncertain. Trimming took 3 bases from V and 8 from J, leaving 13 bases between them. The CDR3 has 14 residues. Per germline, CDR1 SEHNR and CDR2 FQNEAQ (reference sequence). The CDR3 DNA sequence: TGTGCCAGCAGCTTTAGCTCCGACGGGGAAAAACTGTTTTTT. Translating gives CASSFSSDGEKLFF.

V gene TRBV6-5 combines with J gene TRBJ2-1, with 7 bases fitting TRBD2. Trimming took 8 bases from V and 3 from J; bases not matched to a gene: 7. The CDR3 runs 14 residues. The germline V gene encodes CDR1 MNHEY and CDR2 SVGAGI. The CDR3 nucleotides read TGTGCCAGCGGGAGCGGGACCGACTACAATGAGCAGTTCTTC. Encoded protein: CASGSGTDYNEQFF.

The CDR3 region is CASSLEQNTDTQYF. The CDR3 bases are TGCGCCAGCAGCTTGGAACAGAACACAGATACGCAGTATTTT. This chain joins TRBV5-1 and TRBJ2-3, with no clear D. Germline assignment: CDR1 SGHRS and CDR2 YFSETQ. The CDR3 is made up of 14 amino acids. The V gene lost 0 bases and the J gene lost 2 bases, with 7 bases spanning the gap. Complete variable domain (other parts from reference TRBV5-1 and TRBJ2-3): KAGVTQTPRYLIKTRGQQVTLSCSPISGHRSVSWYQQTPGQGLQFLFEYFSETQRNKGNFPGRFSGRQFSNSRSEMNVSTLELGDSALYLCASSLEQNTDTQYFGPGTRLTVL.

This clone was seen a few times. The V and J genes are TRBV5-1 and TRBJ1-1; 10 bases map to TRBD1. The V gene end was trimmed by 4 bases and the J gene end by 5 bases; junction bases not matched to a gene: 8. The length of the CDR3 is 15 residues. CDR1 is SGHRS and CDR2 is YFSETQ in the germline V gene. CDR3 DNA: TGCGCCAGCAGCGAGCCGGGACAGGGGATGACTGAAGCTTTCTTT. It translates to CASSEPGQGMTEAFF.

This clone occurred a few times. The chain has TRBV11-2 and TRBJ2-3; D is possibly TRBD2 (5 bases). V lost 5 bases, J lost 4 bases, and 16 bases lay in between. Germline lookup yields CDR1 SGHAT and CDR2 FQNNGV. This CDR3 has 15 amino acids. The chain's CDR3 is CASSRRGAEADTQYF. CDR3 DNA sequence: TGTGCCAGCAGCCGACGGGGAGCGGAGGCAGATACGCAGTATTTT.

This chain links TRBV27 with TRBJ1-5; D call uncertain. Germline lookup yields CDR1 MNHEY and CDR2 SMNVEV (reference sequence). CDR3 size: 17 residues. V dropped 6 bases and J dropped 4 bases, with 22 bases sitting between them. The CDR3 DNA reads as TGTGCCAGCAGACAACTTCTTCCGGGAGAGAAGAATCAGCCCCAGCATTTT. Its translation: CASRQLLPGEKNQPQHF.

The CDR3 DNA reads as TGCAGCGTTGAAAGGGCAAGGGGGGGCGGGGCTTTCTTT. Translated: CSVERARGGGAFF. The V call is TRBV29-1, the J call TRBJ1-1; maybe TRBD1 (6 bases). This CDR3 spans 13 amino acids. In germline, CDR1 is SQVTM, CDR2 ANQGSEA. With 2 bases removed from V and 11 bases from J, the gap between germline ends came to 18 bases.

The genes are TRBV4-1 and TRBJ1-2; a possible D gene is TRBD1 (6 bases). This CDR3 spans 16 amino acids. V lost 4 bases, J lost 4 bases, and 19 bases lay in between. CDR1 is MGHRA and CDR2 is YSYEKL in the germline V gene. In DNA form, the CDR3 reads TGCGCCAGCAGCCCTGGCCAGGGGCTATTACCCTATGGCTACACCTTC. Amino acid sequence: CASSPGQGLLPYGYTF.

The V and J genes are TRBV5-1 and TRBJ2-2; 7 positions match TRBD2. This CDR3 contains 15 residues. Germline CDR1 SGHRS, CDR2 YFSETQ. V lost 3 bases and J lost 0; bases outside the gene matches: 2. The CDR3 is CASSSSGANTGELFF. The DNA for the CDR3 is TGCGCCAGCAGCTCTAGCGGCGCGAACACCGGGGAGCTGTTTTTT.

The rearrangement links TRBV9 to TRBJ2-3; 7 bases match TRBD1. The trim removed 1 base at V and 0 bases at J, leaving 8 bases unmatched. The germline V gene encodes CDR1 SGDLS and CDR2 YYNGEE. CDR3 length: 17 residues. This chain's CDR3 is CASSVSLRGQSTDTQYF. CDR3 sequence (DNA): TGTGCCAGCAGCGTATCCCTTAGGGGACAGAGCACAGATACGCAGTATTTT.

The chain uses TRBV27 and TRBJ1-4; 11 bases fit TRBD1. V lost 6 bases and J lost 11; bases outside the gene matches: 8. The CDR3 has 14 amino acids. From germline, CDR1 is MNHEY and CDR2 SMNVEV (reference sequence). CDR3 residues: CASRRTGGSSKLFF. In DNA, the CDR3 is TGTGCCAGCAGGCGGACAGGGGGCTCCTCTAAACTGTTTTTT.

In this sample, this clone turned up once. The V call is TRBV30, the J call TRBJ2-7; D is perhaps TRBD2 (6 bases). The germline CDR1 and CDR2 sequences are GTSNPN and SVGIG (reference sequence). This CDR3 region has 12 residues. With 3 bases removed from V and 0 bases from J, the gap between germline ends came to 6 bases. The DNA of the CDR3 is TGTGCCTGGAGCGGGGGCTCCTACGAGCAGTACTTC. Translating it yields CAWSGGSYEQYF.

CDR3 region: CASSEPGQGYIEQFF. CDR3 nucleotides: TGTGCCAGCAGTGAACCGGGACAGGGGTATATTGAGCAGTTCTTC. The chain employs TRBV6-1 and TRBJ2-1; 10 bases map to TRBD1. V gave up 2 bases and J gave up 9 bases; unmatched junction bases: 7. The CDR3 has 15 residues. CDR1 and CDR2 (germline): MNHNS, SASEGT.

DNA of the CDR3: TGCGCCAGCAGCTTGTCCGTTAACACTGAAGCTTTCTTT. Its protein product is CASSLSVNTEAFF. This rearrangement joins TRBV5-1 to TRBJ1-1; unclear D gene. The germline V gene has CDR1 SGHRS and CDR2 YFSETQ. The CDR3 loop spans 13 amino acids. V lost 1 base to trimming and J lost 2 bases, with 6 bases between them.

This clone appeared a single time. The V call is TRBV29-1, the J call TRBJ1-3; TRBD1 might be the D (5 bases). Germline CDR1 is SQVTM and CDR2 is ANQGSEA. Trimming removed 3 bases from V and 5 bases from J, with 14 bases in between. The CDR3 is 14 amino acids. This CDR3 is CSVDRPGMRNTIYF. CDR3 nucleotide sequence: TGCAGCGTTGATCGTCCAGGGATGAGAAACACCATATATTTT.

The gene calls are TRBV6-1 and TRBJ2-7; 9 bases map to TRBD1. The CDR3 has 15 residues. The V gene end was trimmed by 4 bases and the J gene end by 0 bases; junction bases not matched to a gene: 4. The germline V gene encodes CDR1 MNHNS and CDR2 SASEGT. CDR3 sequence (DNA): TGTGCCAGCAGTGCCGACAGGGGGAGCTCCTACGAGCAGTACTTC. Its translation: CASSADRGSSYEQYF.

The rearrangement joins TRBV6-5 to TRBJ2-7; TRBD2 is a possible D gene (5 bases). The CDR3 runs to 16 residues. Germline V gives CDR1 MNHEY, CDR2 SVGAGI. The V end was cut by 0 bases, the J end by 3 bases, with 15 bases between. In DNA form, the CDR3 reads TGTGCCAGCAGTTACTCGATTGTAGGGAGAGACTACGAGCAGTACTTC. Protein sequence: CASSYSIVGRDYEQYF.

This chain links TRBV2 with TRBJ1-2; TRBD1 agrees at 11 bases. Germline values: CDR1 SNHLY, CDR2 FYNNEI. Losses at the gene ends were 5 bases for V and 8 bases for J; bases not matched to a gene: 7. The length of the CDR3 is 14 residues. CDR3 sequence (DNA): TGTGCCAGCAGTCTCCGGGACAGGGGGGAAGGCTACACCTTC. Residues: CASSLRDRGEGYTF. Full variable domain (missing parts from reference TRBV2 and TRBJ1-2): EPEVTQTPSHQVTQMGQEVILRCVPISNHLYFYWYRQILGQKVEFLVSFYNNEISEKSEIFDDQFSVERPDGSNFTLKIRSTKLEDSAMYFCASSLRDRGEGYTFGSGTRLTVV.

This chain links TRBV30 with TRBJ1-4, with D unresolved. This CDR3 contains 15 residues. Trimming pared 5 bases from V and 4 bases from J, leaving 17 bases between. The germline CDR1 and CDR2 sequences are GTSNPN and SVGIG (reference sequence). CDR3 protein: CAWGSQTGDNEKLFF. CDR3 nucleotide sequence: TGTGCCTGGGGATCGCAGACGGGAGATAATGAAAAACTGTTTTTT.

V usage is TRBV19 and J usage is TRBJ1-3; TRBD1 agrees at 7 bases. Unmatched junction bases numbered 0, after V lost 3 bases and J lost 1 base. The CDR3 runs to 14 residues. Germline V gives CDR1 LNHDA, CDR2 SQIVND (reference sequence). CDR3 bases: TGTGCCAGTAGTATCAGGGGGTCTGGAAACACCATATATTTT. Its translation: CASSIRGSGNTIYF. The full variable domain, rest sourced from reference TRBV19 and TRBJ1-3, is DGGITQSPKYLFRKEGQNVTLSCEQNLNHDAMYWYRQDPGQGLRLIYYSQIVNDFQKGDIAEGYSVSREKKESFPLTVTSAQKNPTAFYLCASSIRGSGNTIYFGEGSWLTVV.

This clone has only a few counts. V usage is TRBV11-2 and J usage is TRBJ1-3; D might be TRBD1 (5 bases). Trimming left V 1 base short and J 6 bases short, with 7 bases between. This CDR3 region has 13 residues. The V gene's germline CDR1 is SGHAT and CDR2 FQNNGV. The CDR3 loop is CASSLARENTIYF. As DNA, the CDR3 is TGTGCCAGCAGCTTAGCCAGGGAAAACACCATATATTTT.